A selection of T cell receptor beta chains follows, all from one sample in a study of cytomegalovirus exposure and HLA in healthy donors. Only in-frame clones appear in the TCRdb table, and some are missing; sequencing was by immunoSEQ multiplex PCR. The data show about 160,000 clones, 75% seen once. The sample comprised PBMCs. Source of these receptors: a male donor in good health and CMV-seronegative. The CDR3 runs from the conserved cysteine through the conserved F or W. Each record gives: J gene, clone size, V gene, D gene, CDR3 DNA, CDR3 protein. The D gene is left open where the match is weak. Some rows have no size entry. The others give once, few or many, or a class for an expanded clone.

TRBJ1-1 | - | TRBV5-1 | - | TGCGCCAGCAGCCCGGGAGAAAAGGACACTGAAGCTTTCTTT | CASSPGEKDTEAFF
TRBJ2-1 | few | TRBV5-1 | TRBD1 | TGCGCCAGCCGTGGGACAGACTCCTACAATGAGCAGTTCTTC | CASRGTDSYNEQFF
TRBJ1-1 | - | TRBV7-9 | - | TGTGCCAGCAGTCCTCGGGTGGACACTGAAGCTTTCTTT | CASSPRVDTEAFF
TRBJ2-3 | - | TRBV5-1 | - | TGCGCCAGCAGTCCCCCCCGCGGGCAATCAGATACGCAGTATTTT | CASSPPRGQSDTQYF
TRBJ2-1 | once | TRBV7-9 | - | TGTGCCAGCAGCCTCGACAGCTACAATGAGCAGTTCTTC | CASSLDSYNEQFF
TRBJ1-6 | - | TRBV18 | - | TGTGCCAGCTCACCGAACAGAGACTATAATTCACCCCTCCACTTT | CASSPNRDYNSPLHF
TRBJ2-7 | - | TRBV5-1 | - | TGCGCCAGCAGCTTGATCCGGAGCTCCTACGAGCAGTACTTC | CASSLIRSSYEQYF
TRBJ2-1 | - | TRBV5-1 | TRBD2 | TGCGCCAGCAGCTTGACTAGCGGGGGGGCGCGGAATGAGCAGTTCTTC | CASSLTSGGARNEQFF
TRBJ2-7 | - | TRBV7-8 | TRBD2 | TGTGCCAGCAGCTCTAGCGGGGACTACTACGAGCAGTACTTC | CASSSSGDYYEQYF
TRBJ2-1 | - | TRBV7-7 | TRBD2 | TGTGCCAGCAGCTTAGGACTAGCGCCTTACAATGAGCAGTTCTTC | CASSLGLAPYNEQFF
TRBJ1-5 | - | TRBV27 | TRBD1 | TGTGCCAGCAGTCCTGGACAGGCCCATAGCAATCAGCCCCAGCATTTT | CASSPGQAHSNQPQHF
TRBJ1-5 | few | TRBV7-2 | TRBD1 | TGTGCCAGCAGGACCGGGACAGGGGACAATCAGCCCCAGCATTTT | CASRTGTGDNQPQHF
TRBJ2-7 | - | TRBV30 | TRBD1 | TGTGCCTGGAGTCGTAAGGGACAGCTCTACGAGCAGTACTTC | CAWSRKGQLYEQYF
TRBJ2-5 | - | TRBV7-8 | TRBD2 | TGTGCCAGCAGTCAGATAGCGGGAGAAGGTCGTGAGACCCAGTACTTC | CASSQIAGEGRETQYF
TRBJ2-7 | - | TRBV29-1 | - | TGCAGCGTTCTCGGTGTCGGGAGATACGAGCAGTACTTC | CSVLGVGRYEQYF
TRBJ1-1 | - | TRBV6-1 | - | TGTGCCAGCAGTGTTCACCGGGACACCAACACTGAAGCTTTCTTT | CASSVHRDTNTEAFF
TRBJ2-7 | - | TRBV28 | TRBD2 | TGTGCCAGCAGTGCTAGCGGGAGGATTGACGAGCAGTACTTC | CASSASGRIDEQYF
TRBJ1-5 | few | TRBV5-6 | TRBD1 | TGTGCCAGCAGCTTGGAGGGACAGGGTCGCAATCAGCCCCAGCATTTT | CASSLEGQGRNQPQHF
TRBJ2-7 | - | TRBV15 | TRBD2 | TGTGCCACCAGCAGAGAACTAGCGGGGCCCTACGAGCAGTACTTC | CATSRELAGPYEQYF
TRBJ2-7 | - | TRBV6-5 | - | TGTGCCAGCGGGCCCTCCTACGAGCAGTACTTC | CASGPSYEQYF
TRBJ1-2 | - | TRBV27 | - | TGTGCCAGCAGTAACAGGGTAAACTATGGCTACACCTTC | CASSNRVNYGYTF
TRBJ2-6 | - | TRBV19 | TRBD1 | TGTGCCAGTAGTACCCTCAGACAGGGGGCTGGGGCCAACGTCCTGACTTTC | CASSTLRQGAGANVLTF
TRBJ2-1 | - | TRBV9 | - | TGTGCCAGCAGCGTAGACCCAGGGAAAAACAATGAGCAGTTCTTC | CASSVDPGKNNEQFF
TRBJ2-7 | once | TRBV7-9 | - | TGTGCCAGCAGCTCTTCGAGGGCGGCCAGCTCCTACGAGCAGTACTTC | CASSSSRAASSYEQYF
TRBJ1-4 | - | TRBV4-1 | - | TGCGCCAGCAGCCAAACAGGTGCAACTAATGAAAAACTGTTTTTT | CASSQTGATNEKLFF
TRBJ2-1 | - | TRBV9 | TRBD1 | TGTGCCAGCAGCAAACAGGGGACAGGGGGCGATTATGAGCAGTTCTTC | CASSKQGTGGDYEQFF
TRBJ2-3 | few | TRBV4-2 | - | TGTGCCAGCAGCCAAGGAGAGGGTAACACAGATACGCAGTATTTT | CASSQGEGNTDTQYF
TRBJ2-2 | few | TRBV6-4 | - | TGTGCCAGCAGTGACTCGGAGCGGAACACCGGGGAGCTGTTTTTT | CASSDSERNTGELFF
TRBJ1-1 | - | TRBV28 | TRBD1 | TGTGCCAGCAGTTCTGGGACAGGGGGAAGCCCTGAAGCTTTCTTT | CASSSGTGGSPEAFF
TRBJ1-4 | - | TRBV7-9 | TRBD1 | TGTGCCAGCAGCCCCGGACAGGGGATTAATGAAAAACTGTTTTTT | CASSPGQGINEKLFF
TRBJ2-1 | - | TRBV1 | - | TGCACCAGCAGTCAGGGGGGCTACAATGAGCAGTTCTTC | CTSSQGGYNEQFF
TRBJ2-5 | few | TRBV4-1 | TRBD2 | TGCGCCAGCAGCCCTAAGCGGGGGGCGGGGGGAGAGACCCAGTACTTC | CASSPKRGAGGETQYF
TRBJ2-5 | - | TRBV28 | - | TGTGCCAGCAGTCCTAGGGAGACCCAGTACTTC | CASSPRETQYF
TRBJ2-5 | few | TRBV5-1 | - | TGCGCCAGCAGCGCCGGGACTGGATTGGAGACCCAGTACTTC | CASSAGTGLETQYF
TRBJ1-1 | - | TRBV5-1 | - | TGCGCCAGCAGTAGGGCGCAGGGGAACACTGAAGCTTTCTTT | CASSRAQGNTEAFF
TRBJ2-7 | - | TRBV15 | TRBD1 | TGTGCCACCAGCAGGGGGGGGACAGGGGGCAACGAGCAGTACTTC | CATSRGGTGGNEQYF
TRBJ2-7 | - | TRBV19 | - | TGTGCCAGTAGTTCGGGACAAAATAACAGCTTC | CASSSGQNNSF
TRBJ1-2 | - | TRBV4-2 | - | TGTGCCAGCAGCCTCGGGCTGACAGGCCTCAGCTATGGCTGCACCTTC | CASSLGLTGLSYGCTF
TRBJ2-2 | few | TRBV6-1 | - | TGTGCCAGCAGTGAAGGGTCAGGGGATACCGGGGAGCTGTTTTTT | CASSEGSGDTGELFF
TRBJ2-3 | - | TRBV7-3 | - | TGTGCCAGCAGCTTACGGGGAAGCACAGATACGCAGTATTTT | CASSLRGSTDTQYF
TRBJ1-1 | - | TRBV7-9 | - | TGTTCCAGCAGCTTATCTTCAGGGGAAGCTTTCTTT | CSSSLSSGEAFF
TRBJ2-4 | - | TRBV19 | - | TGTGCCAGTAGTGGGGGGTTGGAAAACATTCAGTACTTC | CASSGGLENIQYF
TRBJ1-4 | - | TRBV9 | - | TGTGCCAGCAGCGTAGACAGGCTGGAGGGTGAAAAACTGTTTTTT | CASSVDRLEGEKLFF
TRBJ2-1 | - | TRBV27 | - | TGTGCCAGCGGTAGCGTGTACAATGAGCAGTTCTTC | CASGSVYNEQFF
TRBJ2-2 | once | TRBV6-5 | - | TGTGCCAGCAATTCCCTAGCGACCAACACCGGGGAGCTGTTTTTT | CASNSLATNTGELFF
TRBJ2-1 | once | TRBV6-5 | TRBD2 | TGTGCCAGCAGCCACGGACTAGCGGGGAATGAGCAGTTCTTC | CASSHGLAGNEQFF
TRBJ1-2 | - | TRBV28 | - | TGTGCCAGCAGCTGGGTGGGGGGCTATGGCTACACCTTC | CASSWVGGYGYTF
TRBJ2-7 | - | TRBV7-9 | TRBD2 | TGTGCCAGCAGCTCCCTCACTAGCGGGAGTGGCGAGCAGTACTTC | CASSSLTSGSGEQYF
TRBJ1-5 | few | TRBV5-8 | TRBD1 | TGTGCCAGCAGCGGCGGGACAGGGTACCTCAACCAGCCCCAGCATTTT | CASSGGTGYLNQPQHF
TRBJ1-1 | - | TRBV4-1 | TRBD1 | TGCGCCAGCAGCCCCCCAGGGGGCGGAGGCACTGAAGCTTTCTTT | CASSPPGGGGTEAFF
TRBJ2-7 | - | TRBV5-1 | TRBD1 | TGCGCCAGCAGCTTGGTGGGGACAGGAAGAAGTCTCTACGAGCAGTACTTC | CASSLVGTGRSLYEQYF
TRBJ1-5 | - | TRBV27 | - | TGTGCCAGCAGTTTACGGGGTCTCGGTCAGCCCCAGCATTTT | CASSLRGLGQPQHF
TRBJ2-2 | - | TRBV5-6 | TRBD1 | TGTGCCAGCAGCTTTGTCGACAGGGTTAACGGGGAGCTGTTTTTT | CASSFVDRVNGELFF
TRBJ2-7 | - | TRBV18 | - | TGTGCCAGCTCACAGGCGGACGAGCAGTACTTC | CASSQADEQYF
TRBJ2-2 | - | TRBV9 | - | TGTGCCAGCAGCCCTCACACCGGGGAGCTGTTTTTT | CASSPHTGELFF
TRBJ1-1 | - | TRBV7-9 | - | TGTGCCAGCAGCTTAGGGTTTGGAGGGGACACTGAAGCTTTCTTT | CASSLGFGGDTEAFF
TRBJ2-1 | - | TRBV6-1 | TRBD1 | TGTGCCAGCAGGCAGACAGGGGGCTCTTACAATGAGCAGTTCTTC | CASRQTGGSYNEQFF